This TCR beta chain was identified in a study of blood T cell repertoires in COVID-19. Background on the study: COVID-19 samples from acute and convalescent phases originated in the United States, Italy and Spain.

Germline assignment: CDR1 LNHNV and CDR2 YYDKDF (reference sequence). The CDR3 totals 16 residues. The V gene lost 1 base and the J gene lost 8 bases, with 18 bases spanning the gap. This clone has a single count. Repertoires were generated with immunoSEQ multiplex PCR, while TCRdb's copy carries only in-frame clones and drops some. The sample has roughly 320,000 clones, 85% seen once; the top ten hold around 7.8%. The clonotype originates from a human donor in a cohort sampled during active COVID-19. The J gene is TRBJ2-1, the V gene TRBV15; TRBD2 might be the D (6 bases). Sequenced sample: peripheral blood. The CDR3 reads CATSRAPGLIQHEQFF. In DNA, the CDR3 is TGTGCCACCAGCAGAGCTCCGGGACTCATTCAGCATGAGCAGTTCTTC. The variable domain in full, with the rest retrieved from reference TRBV15 and TRBJ2-1, is DAMVIQNPRYQVTQFGKPVTLSCSQTLNHNVMYWYQQKSSQAPKLLFHYYDKDFNNEADTPDNFQSRRPNTSFCFLDIRSPGLGDTAMYLCATSRAPGLIQHEQFFGPGTRLTVL.